This T cell receptor (beta chain) was profiled in a study of spatial heterogeneity in lung cancer. As for the study in general: Around 68 TRACERx patients with early, untreated non-small cell lung cancer donated samples. At a median of around 2 years after resection, follow-up PBMC samples were sequenced when available. Each distinct TCR and UMI combination averaged more than ten appearances in raw reads.

Ten or more counts support this clonotype. The study tagged each TCR cDNA molecule with a unique molecular identifier. Via MiXCR, TCRdb re-called the 5' RACE reads, giving one row per CDR3 protein. Among around 47,000 distinct CDR3 sequences, 6% to 8.5% were seen once, and the ten largest hold around 35%. Time point denoted: blood at routine non-recurrence follow-up after resection. Frozen PBMC, nontumor lung or tumor provided whole RNA, which was sequenced unsorted. In germline, CDR1 is SGHRS, CDR2 YFSETQ. The CDR3 spans 14 residues. V lost 4 bases, J lost 2 bases, and 12 bases lay in between. This sequence joins TRBV5-1 and TRBJ1-2, with D possibly being TRBD1 (5 bases). The source is a female donor with early-stage non-small cell lung cancer. Here the sequenced sample was PBMCs, taken at follow-up. This CDR3 is CASSHTGGNYGYTF. CDR3 sequence (DNA): TGCGCCAGCAGCCACACGGGGGGAAACTATGGCTACACCTTC.